A single sample is the source of the 29 T cell receptor beta chains below, sequenced in a study of T cells after yellow fever vaccination. In TCRdb, the 5' RACE reads were re-called with MiXCR into one record per CDR3 protein. The table has 100,000 to 150,000 distinct CDR3 sequences, more than 7.5% seen once. The source material was CD8+ T cells sorted from PBMCs, sampled on the day of the yellow fever booster vaccination. The origin of the receptors is a young man who received the YFV17D yellow fever vaccine.

This clonotype has just a few counts. The rearrangement joins TRBV7-9 to TRBJ1-1; D gene unclear. The germline V gene has CDR1 SEHNR and CDR2 FQNEAQ (reference sequence). V was clipped by 1 base and J by 4 bases, with 10 bases between them. This CDR3 is 14 amino acids long. The CDR3 nucleotides are TGTGCCAGCAGCTTAGGACTCCCTGTCACTGAAGCTTTCTTT. As protein: CASSLGLPVTEAFF.

The rearrangement links TRBV6-1 to TRBJ2-3, with D hard to call. This CDR3 comprises 14 residues. Germline values: CDR1 MNHNS, CDR2 SASEGT. V dropped 3 bases and J dropped 0 bases, with 7 bases sitting between them. CDR3 in amino acids: CASSEPASTDTQYF. The CDR3 DNA reads as TGTGCCAGCAGTGAGCCGGCTAGCACAGATACGCAGTATTTT.

This clonotype occurred many times. The gene calls are TRBV5-8 and TRBJ2-1, with D perhaps TRBD1 or TRBD2 (6 bases each). V was shortened by 6 bases and J by 8 bases, with 21 bases between the two germline ends. From germline, CDR1 is SGHTS and CDR2 YDEGEE. This CDR3 contains 15 residues. The CDR3 sequence: CASTGDGGPRDEQFF. CDR3 nucleotides: TGTGCCAGCACCGGGGATGGGGGGCCGCGGGATGAGCAGTTCTTC.

The chain recombines TRBV6-4 with TRBJ2-3; TRBD2 aligns across 11 bases. The CDR3 consists of 15 residues. Germline CDR1 and CDR2: MRHNA and SNTAGT. After removal of 0 bases from V and 6 bases from J, the junction contained 2 bases not matched to a gene. This CDR3 is CASSDSSGGDDTQYF. The CDR3 nucleotides are TGTGCCAGCAGTGACTCTAGCGGGGGGGACGATACGCAGTATTTT.

This clonotype was counted once. Being one base from a much bigger clone, this may be a read error. This chain connects TRBV20-1 to TRBJ2-1; no clear D. V dropped 3 bases and J dropped 9 bases, with 12 bases sitting between them. The germline V gene has CDR1 DFQATT and CDR2 SNEGSKA (reference sequence). This CDR3 comprises 12 residues. The chain's CDR3 is CSASGRLSEQFF. The CDR3 coding sequence is TGCAGTGCTAGCGGGCGGTTGAGTGAGCAGTTCTTC.

This chain connects TRBV19 to TRBJ1-5; no definite D call. The ends were cut back, 1 base at V and 0 bases at J, with 10 bases in the middle. CDR3 length: 16 amino acids. Per the germline V gene, CDR1 is LNHDA and CDR2 is SQIVND (reference sequence). The CDR3 sequence is CASSIVGSYSNQPQHF. The CDR3 DNA is TGTGCCAGTAGTATAGTTGGCAGCTATAGCAATCAGCCCCAGCATTTT. Drawing the rest from reference TRBV19 and TRBJ1-5, the complete variable domain is DGGITQSPKYLFRKEGQNVTLSCEQNLNHDAMYWYRQDPGQGLRLIYYSQIVNDFQKGDIAEGYSVSREKKESFPLTVTSAQKNPTAFYLCASSIVGSYSNQPQHFGDGTRLSIL.

This chain uses TRBV20-1 with TRBJ1-6; 9 bases agree with TRBD1. J lost 9 bases, V lost 0 bases, and 6 bases had no gene match. Germline CDR1 DFQATT, CDR2 SNEGSKA (reference sequence). CDR3 length equals 15 residues. The CDR3 DNA is TGCAGTGCTAGAGATGGGGGACAGGGTGGTTCACCCCTCCACTTT. As protein: CSARDGGQGGSPLHF.

J is TRBJ2-5 and V is TRBV11-3; TRBD1 might be the D (5 bases). Looked up from germline, CDR1 is SGHNT and CDR2 is YENEEA. The CDR3 contains 15 residues. V shed 5 bases and J shed 1 base, with 14 bases lying between them. The CDR3 here is CASSDSYSFQETQYF. The CDR3 DNA sequence: TGTGCCAGCAGCGACAGTTATTCATTCCAAGAGACCCAGTACTTC. Variable domain in full (rest from reference TRBV11-3 and TRBJ2-5): EAGVVQSPRYKIIEKKQPVAFWCNPISGHNTLYWYLQNLGQGPELLIRYENEEAVDDSQLPKDRFSAERLKGVDSTLKIQPAELGDSAVYLCASSDSYSFQETQYFGPGTRLLVL.

V usage is TRBV4-2 and J usage is TRBJ2-7; a possible D gene is TRBD1 (6 bases). Germline V gene lookup returns CDR1 LGHNA and CDR2 YNFKEQ. Trimming removed 0 bases from V and 2 bases from J, with 11 bases in between. The CDR3 covers 15 residues. This chain's CDR3 is CASSQDPDSAYEQYF. The CDR3 nucleotides are TGTGCCAGCAGCCAAGACCCGGACAGTGCCTACGAGCAGTACTTC.

The table lists this clonotype with a few counts. The chain joins TRBV29-1 to TRBJ2-3; D unclear. CDR1 is SQVTM, CDR2 ANQGSEA, per germline. The CDR3 consists of 12 residues. Trimming removed 1 base at V and 6 bases at J, with 8 bases between. The CDR3 spells CSVEVVGDTQYF. CDR3 bases: TGCAGCGTTGAAGTGGTCGGGGATACGCAGTATTTT.

This chain connects TRBV12-3 or TRBV12-4 to TRBJ2-7; TRBD1 matches 7 bases. CDR3 length: 15 residues. V lost 6 bases, J lost 3 bases, and 11 bases stayed unmatched. Here the CDR3 DNA reads TGTGCCAGCAGAAGTGGTTCGAACAGGGGCTACGAGCAGTACTTC. It specifies CASRSGSNRGYEQYF.

This clonotype is termed large. The chain couples TRBV12-3 or TRBV12-4 to TRBJ1-5, with 11 bases matching TRBD1. CDR3 length: 16 amino acids. V lost 5 bases and J lost 3; bases outside the gene matches: 6. The CDR3 reads CASSQGQGVLNQPQHF. The CDR3 bases are TGTGCCAGCAGTCAGGGACAGGGGGTCCTCAATCAGCCCCAGCATTTT.

This clonotype was counted between two and nine times. This sequence joins TRBV6-2 or TRBV6-3 and TRBJ2-1; D might be TRBD1 (5 bases). CDR3 length: 13 residues. V was shortened by 2 bases and J by 10 bases, with 12 bases between the two germline ends. CDR1 and CDR2 from the germline V gene are MNHEY and SVGEGT. The DNA of the CDR3 is TGTGCCAGCAGTTACAAGGGGTTGGGGGAGCAGTTCTTC. Encoded protein: CASSYKGLGEQFF.

The rearrangement uses TRBV4-3 and TRBJ2-3, with 12 bases lining up with TRBD2. The germline gives CDR1 LGHNA, CDR2 YSLEER. V was pared by 1 base and J by 0 bases, with 2 bases of the junction left unmatched. This CDR3 comprises 17 residues. The CDR3 region has the DNA TGCGCCAGCAGCCAAGGGACTAGCGGGGTTAGCACAGATACGCAGTATTTT. Protein product: CASSQGTSGVSTDTQYF.

The chain recombines TRBV28 with TRBJ1-3; no clear D gene. Trimming removed 3 bases at V and 0 bases at J, with 3 bases between. Germline CDR1 and CDR2: MDHEN and SYDVKM. CDR3 length equals 13 residues. The CDR3 loop is CASSFLSGNTIYF. CDR3 in DNA: TGTGCCAGCAGTTTCCTCTCTGGAAACACCATATATTTT.

This chain links TRBV10-1 with TRBJ2-3; 8 positions match TRBD1. V dropped 3 bases and J dropped 15; count of bases not matched to a gene: 8. Germline CDR1 WNHNN, CDR2 SYGVQD (reference sequence). The CDR3 contains 12 residues. The CDR3 reads CASSEGQGAGYF. CDR3 bases: TGCGCCAGCAGTGAAGGCCAGGGGGCAGGTTATTTT.

The sample holds many counts of this clonotype. The CDR3 spells CASTPTGIHNEQFF. DNA of the CDR3: TGTGCCAGCACCCCGACAGGGATACACAATGAGCAGTTCTTC. This chain links TRBV2 with TRBJ2-1, with TRBD1 identical over 7 bases. Trimming removed 7 bases from V and 5 bases from J; junction bases left unmatched: 8. The CDR3 runs to 14 residues. Per germline, CDR1 SNHLY and CDR2 FYNNEI.

The J gene is TRBJ2-3, the V gene TRBV4-2; 7 bases map to TRBD1. V was clipped by 0 bases and J by 5 bases; unmatched bases: 5. The CDR3 spans 15 residues. The V gene's germline CDR1 is LGHNA and CDR2 YNFKEQ. CDR3 residues: CASSQDGRGRDTQYF. CDR3 DNA: TGTGCCAGCAGCCAAGACGGAAGGGGGCGAGATACGCAGTATTTT.

By share, this clonotype ranks as medium-sized. This chain links TRBV9 with TRBJ2-5; possibly TRBD2 for D (6 bases). This CDR3 is 14 amino acids long. V lost 0 bases, J lost 3 bases, and 9 bases lay in between. Per germline, CDR1 SGDLS and CDR2 YYNGEE. The CDR3 spells CASSVAGVEETQYF. The CDR3 DNA reads as TGTGCCAGCAGCGTAGCGGGGGTTGAAGAGACCCAGTACTTC.

This clonotype was observed a handful of times. J is TRBJ2-7 and V is TRBV2; D not certain. CDR3 length: 14 residues. Trimming cost V 5 bases and J 2 bases, with 13 bases left between them. Per germline, CDR1 SNHLY and CDR2 FYNNEI. The CDR3 here is CASSNLEVPYEQYF. The CDR3 bases are TGTGCCAGCAGTAATCTAGAAGTGCCCTACGAGCAGTACTTC. The variable domain in full, completed from reference TRBV2 and TRBJ2-7, reads EPEVTQTPSHQVTQMGQEVILRCVPISNHLYFYWYRQILGQKVEFLVSFYNNEISEKSEIFDDQFSVERPDGSNFTLKIRSTKLEDSAMYFCASSNLEVPYEQYFGPGTRLTVT.

This clonotype was counted a few times. The chain is built from TRBV20-1 and TRBJ1-2, with D tentatively TRBD1 (5 bases). Looked up from germline, CDR1 is DFQATT and CDR2 is SNEGSKA (reference sequence). CDR3 length: 13 amino acids. V lost 7 bases to trimming and J lost 7 bases, with 19 bases between them. CDR3 sequence reads: CSGGTGARVGYTF. For the CDR3, the DNA is TGCAGTGGGGGGACCGGGGCGAGGGTTGGCTACACCTTC.

This clonotype has more than one count but fewer than ten. This sequence joins TRBV5-1 and TRBJ1-5; possible D gene TRBD1, 6 bases. The CDR3 extends over 14 amino acids. V gave up 0 bases and J gave up 4 bases, with 8 bases separating them. The germline gives CDR1 SGHRS, CDR2 YFSETQ. The chain's CDR3 is CASSLGTENQPQHF. CDR3 nucleotide sequence: TGCGCCAGCAGCTTGGGGACAGAGAATCAGCCCCAGCATTTT.

This clonotype turned up a few times. This chain connects TRBV15 to TRBJ1-5, with D unclear. The length of the CDR3 is 10 residues. CDR1 and CDR2 (germline): LNHNV, YYDKDF (reference sequence). Trimming took 6 bases from V and 6 from J, leaving 3 bases between them. The CDR3 here is CATRGQPQHF. The CDR3 nucleotides are TGTGCCACCAGGGGTCAGCCCCAGCATTTT.

The rearrangement uses TRBV7-6 and TRBJ2-3, with TRBD2 matching 9 bases. Germline CDR1 and CDR2: SGHVS and FNYEAQ. The CDR3 sequence is 15 residues long. V gave up 5 bases and J gave up 4 bases; unmatched junction bases: 7. The CDR3 DNA reads TGTGCCAGCAGCCTCCAGGCTAGCGGGGCAGATACGCAGTATTTT. Translated: CASSLQASGADTQYF.

At least ten counts were recorded for this clonotype. The rearrangement links TRBV24-1 to TRBJ2-7; D gene uncertain. This CDR3 contains 13 residues. V shed 9 bases and J shed 3 bases, with 14 bases lying between them. Looked up from germline, CDR1 is KGHDR and CDR2 is SFDVKD. Here the CDR3 DNA reads TGTGCCACCCAACCGCGTAAAGTCTACGAGCAGTACTTC. Translation gives CATQPRKVYEQYF.

The chain has TRBV7-9 and TRBJ1-1; the match to TRBD1 covers 7 bases. This CDR3 is built from 13 residues. J was trimmed by 10 bases and V by 1 base; bases with no gene match: 6. CDR1 is SEHNR, CDR2 FQNEAQ, per germline (reference sequence). The CDR3 sequence is CASSLEGGKGAFF. The CDR3 coding sequence is TGTGCCAGCAGCTTAGAAGGGGGCAAAGGAGCTTTCTTT.

V usage is TRBV24-1 and J usage is TRBJ2-1; a possible D gene is TRBD1 (5 bases). The V end lost 0 bases, the J end lost 8 bases, and 7 bases lay between the germline ends. This CDR3 has 13 residues. Germline assignment: CDR1 KGHDR and CDR2 SFDVKD. For the CDR3, the DNA is TGTGCCACCAGTGATTTGATAGGGGATGAGCAGTTCTTC. It translates to CATSDLIGDEQFF.

This clonotype has only a few counts. The rearrangement uses TRBV2 and TRBJ1-5; D gene uncertain. This CDR3 has 14 amino acids. Germline CDR1 and CDR2: SNHLY and FYNNEI. V was pared by 4 bases and J by 6 bases, with 13 bases between. The CDR3 DNA is TGTGCCAGCAGTGTCAGGCAGGTCGGTCAGCCCCAGCATTTT. It yields the protein CASSVRQVGQPQHF. The whole variable domain, filled in from reference TRBV2 and TRBJ1-5, reads EPEVTQTPSHQVTQMGQEVILRCVPISNHLYFYWYRQILGQKVEFLVSFYNNEISEKSEIFDDQFSVERPDGSNFTLKIRSTKLEDSAMYFCASSVRQVGQPQHFGDGTRLSIL.

The chain couples TRBV18 to TRBJ2-3, with a tentative D call TRBD1 (5 bases). From germline, CDR1 is KGHSH and CDR2 LQKENI. V was shortened by 3 bases and J by 4 bases, with 11 bases between the two germline ends. The CDR3 covers 14 residues. The CDR3, as DNA: TGTGCCAGCTCACCGTACCCAGGGTCAGATACGCAGTATTTT. Protein product: CASSPYPGSDTQYF.